Shown below are 28 T cell receptor beta chains from a single sample sequenced in a study of T cell responses to AZD1222 COVID-19 vaccine. Clones were read by immunoSEQ multiplex PCR, and TCRdb kept only the in-frame ones, dropping some. The sample holds over 90,000 clones, around 92% seen once. The starting material was peripheral blood, obtained on day 0 of AZD1222 vaccination. The receptors here all came from an adult in good health.

The genes are TRBV6-5 and TRBJ2-7; 11 bases line up with TRBD1. CDR1 and CDR2 (germline): MNHEY, SVGAGI. The CDR3 has 16 amino acids. Unmatched junction bases numbered 4, after V lost 0 bases and J lost 3 bases. In nucleotides, the CDR3 is TGTGCCAGCAGTTACTCGACTGGGACAGGGGGCTACGAGCAGTACTTC. This translates into CASSYSTGTGGYEQYF.

The rearrangement joins TRBV11-2 to TRBJ1-2; D may be TRBD1 (5 bases). Trimming took off 1 base at V and 4 bases at J, with 7 bases between the two ends. CDR1 and CDR2 from the germline V gene are SGHAT and FQNNGV. This CDR3 contains 13 residues. In nucleotides, the CDR3 is TGTGCCAGCAGCTTAGGACAGCTCTATGGCTACACCTTC. Translating gives CASSLGQLYGYTF. Combining the CDR3 with reference TRBV11-2 and TRBJ1-2 gives the whole variable domain EAGVAQSPRYKIIEKRQSVAFWCNPISGHATLYWYQQILGQGPKLLIQFQNNGVVDDSQLPKDRFSAERLKGVDSTLKIQPAKLEDSAVYLCASSLGQLYGYTFGSGTRLTVV.

The chain recombines TRBV19 with TRBJ1-1; D remains ambiguous. Germline CDR1 LNHDA, CDR2 SQIVND (reference sequence). With 4 bases removed from V and 5 bases from J, the gap between germline ends came to 11 bases. The CDR3 totals 13 residues. Here the CDR3 reads CASSTGPITEAFF. DNA for the CDR3: TGTGCCAGTAGTACCGGTCCGATTACTGAAGCTTTCTTT.

This sequence joins TRBV6-5 and TRBJ2-2; D remains ambiguous. The germline V and J ends were trimmed by 0 bases and 0 bases, with 8 bases remaining between them. CDR1 MNHEY and CDR2 SVGAGI come from the germline V gene. The CDR3 is made up of 16 amino acids. CDR3 in amino acids: CASSYSAVSNTGELFF. CDR3 in DNA: TGTGCCAGCAGTTACTCGGCAGTCTCGAACACCGGGGAGCTGTTTTTT.

V is TRBV5-1 and J is TRBJ2-7; D possibly corresponds to TRBD1 (7 bases). Germline loops: CDR1 SGHRS, CDR2 YFSETQ. The CDR3 spans 15 residues. The V gene lost 1 base and the J gene lost 0 bases, with 11 bases spanning the gap. Written as DNA, the CDR3 is TGCGCCAGCAGCTTGAGGCAGGGGGGCTCCTACGAGCAGTACTTC. Translating gives CASSLRQGGSYEQYF.

With respect to this clone: Additional DNA sequences in this sample encode the identical CDR3. This chain links TRBV27 with TRBJ2-1; 14 bases are a match to TRBD2. This CDR3 contains 15 residues. Germline V gene sequence: CDR1 MNHEY, CDR2 SMNVEV (reference sequence). V trimming: 2 bases; J trimming: 9 bases; junction bases outside the gene matches: 3. In DNA form, the CDR3 reads TGTGCCAGCAGTTTAGGACTAGCGGGGGGTGGTGAGCAGTTCTTC. This gives the protein CASSLGLAGGGEQFF.

This sequence joins TRBV5-1 and TRBJ2-3; D is undetermined. V gave up 0 bases and J gave up 1 base, with 6 bases separating them. Germline CDR1 and CDR2: SGHRS and YFSETQ. The CDR3 runs to 14 residues. In DNA form, the CDR3 reads TGCGCCAGCAGCTTGGATCCTGGCACAGATACGCAGTATTTT. It translates to CASSLDPGTDTQYF.

This clone was counted only a few times. The genes are TRBV12-3 or TRBV12-4 and TRBJ1-1; unclear D gene. V lost 2 bases and J 4 bases, leaving 8 bases between the germline ends. There are 13 residues in the CDR3. The CDR3 region is CASSLSSATEAFF. CDR3 DNA sequence: TGTGCCAGCAGTTTAAGTAGCGCCACTGAAGCTTTCTTT.

This CDR3 reads CASSSPWGGRAVETQYF. For the CDR3, the DNA is TGTGCCAGCAGCTCCCCCTGGGGCGGGAGGGCGGTAGAGACCCAGTACTTC. The chain recombines TRBV11-2 with TRBJ2-5; TRBD2 matches 9 bases. With 4 bases clipped from V and 4 bases from J, the junction kept 13 bases outside the gene matches. Germline V lookup: CDR1 SGHAT, CDR2 FQNNGV. This CDR3 has 17 amino acids.

For the CDR3, the DNA is TGCGCCAGCACTTACGGCGGAGACACTGAAGCTTTCTTT. Its protein product is CASTYGGDTEAFF. This chain links TRBV10-2 with TRBJ1-1; D call uncertain. CDR1 is WSHSY, CDR2 SAAADI, per germline. The CDR3 is made up of 13 amino acids. The V and J ends lost 7 bases and 3 bases respectively, with 12 bases between them.

This clone was seen just once. V and J are TRBV6-5 and TRBJ2-5; 8 positions match TRBD1. Trimming took 6 bases from V and 4 from J; bases not matched to a gene: 7. CDR1 MNHEY and CDR2 SVGAGI come from the germline V gene. The CDR3 is 14 amino acids. CDR3 sequence reads: CASSMDRAGETQYF. The DNA of the CDR3 is TGTGCCAGCAGCATGGACAGGGCAGGAGAGACCCAGTACTTC.

CDR3 loop: CASSPNSGPEAFF. DNA of the CDR3: TGTGCCAGCTCTCCAAATTCCGGTCCTGAAGCTTTCTTT. This chain links TRBV18 with TRBJ1-1; D call uncertain. From germline, CDR1 is KGHSH and CDR2 LQKENI. Trimming pared 6 bases from V and 6 bases from J, leaving 14 bases between. The CDR3 totals 13 residues.

This sequence joins TRBV4-1 and TRBJ1-1, with 7 bases aligning to TRBD1. J lost 0 bases, V lost 0 bases, and 7 bases had no gene match. In germline, CDR1 is MGHRA, CDR2 YSYEKL. The CDR3 is 17 amino acids. In DNA form, the CDR3 reads TGCGCCAGCAGCCAAGAGTACAGGGGTAGAATGAACACTGAAGCTTTCTTT. Encoded protein: CASSQEYRGRMNTEAFF.

This clone has just one count. The chain combines TRBV7-8 with TRBJ1-4; D unresolved. Germline-derived CDR1 and CDR2 are SGHVS and FQNEAQ. The CDR3 length is 11 residues. V was pared by 8 bases and J by 6 bases, with 7 bases between. As DNA, the CDR3 is TGTGCCAGCTGGGGTGATGAAAAACTGTTTTTT. It codes for CASWGDEKLFF.

V and J are TRBV5-1 and TRBJ2-3; D possibly corresponds to TRBD2 (6 bases). V was pared by 0 bases and J by 7 bases, with 18 bases between. This CDR3 is 16 amino acids long. Germline V gene data show CDR1 as SGHRS and CDR2 as YFSETQ. The CDR3 nucleotides read TGCGCCAGCAGCTTGGCCGGGACTGCAATGCGATATACGCAGTATTTT. This sequence encodes CASSLAGTAMRYTQYF.

The J gene is TRBJ1-1, the V gene TRBV9; D gene uncertain. Trimming took off 6 bases at V and 1 base at J, with 10 bases between the two ends. The CDR3 is 13 amino acids. The germline gives CDR1 SGDLS, CDR2 YYNGEE. The CDR3 DNA reads TGTGCCAGCACCCCACGGGGGAACACTGAAGCTTTCTTT. Encoded protein: CASTPRGNTEAFF.

As to this clone: The same CDR3 can be traced to other DNA sequences in this sample. This chain uses TRBV3-1 (or the pseudogene TRBV3-2) with TRBJ2-7; D not resolved. Trimming took 1 base from V and 0 from J, leaving 1 base between them. Germline CDR1 reads LGHDT; CDR2 reads YNNKEL (reference sequence). The CDR3 has 12 residues. The CDR3, as DNA: TGTGCCAGCAGCCAAGGCTCCTACGAGCAGTACTTC. It encodes CASSQGSYEQYF.

The V gene is TRBV7-2, the J gene TRBJ2-5; D is ambiguous. This CDR3 contains 15 residues. CDR1 is SGHTA and CDR2 is FQGNSA in the germline V gene. With 6 bases removed from V and 2 bases from J, the gap between germline ends came to 16 bases. This CDR3 reads CASRSMVGAQETQYF. The CDR3 DNA sequence: TGTGCCAGCAGGTCGATGGTAGGAGCGCAAGAGACCCAGTACTTC.

The rearrangement joins TRBV19 to TRBJ1-5; no clear D gene. Germline CDR1 is LNHDA and CDR2 is SQIVND (reference sequence). Trimming removed 0 bases from V and 6 bases from J, with 3 bases in between. The CDR3 is 12 amino acids. CDR3 bases: TGTGCCAGTAGTATAGACGTTCAGCCCCAGCATTTT. Protein product: CASSIDVQPQHF.

The rearrangement joins TRBV6-5 to TRBJ2-7, with 8 bases lining up with TRBD1. The CDR3 sequence is 15 residues long. J was trimmed by 0 bases and V by 4 bases; bases with no gene match: 5. Germline values: CDR1 MNHEY, CDR2 SVGAGI. This CDR3 is CASSSGGESSYEQYF. In nucleotides, the CDR3 is TGTGCCAGCAGTTCAGGGGGCGAGAGCTCCTACGAGCAGTACTTC.

This sequence joins TRBV27 and TRBJ1-1; D is unresolved. The CDR3 length is 13 residues. Germline loops: CDR1 MNHEY, CDR2 SMNVEV (reference sequence). Trimming stripped 4 bases from V and 10 bases from J, with 16 bases between. The CDR3 DNA sequence: TGTGCCAGCAGTTCTAGTGGAGCGCTGGGAGCTTTCTTT. It specifies CASSSSGALGAFF.

CDR3 sequence: CASSFGMGRERSGDGYTF. Written as DNA, the CDR3 is TGTGCCAGCAGTTTCGGTATGGGCAGGGAAAGATCCGGAGATGGCTACACCTTC. The chain recombines TRBV27 with TRBJ1-2; D is perhaps TRBD1 (5 bases). The CDR3 sequence is 18 residues long. V lost 3 bases and J 6 bases, leaving 26 bases between the germline ends. Germline V gives CDR1 MNHEY, CDR2 SMNVEV (reference sequence).

The CDR3 spells CASSSVGEQYF. The CDR3 DNA follows: TGTGCCAGCAGTTCGGTAGGGGAGCAGTACTTC. The V gene is TRBV6-5, the J gene TRBJ2-7, with D hard to call. CDR3 length: 11 residues. The germline V and J ends were trimmed by 4 bases and 7 bases, with 8 bases remaining between them. The germline CDR1 and CDR2 sequences are MNHEY and SVGAGI.

This clone was seen more than once but under ten times. The chain combines TRBV7-2 with TRBJ2-7; D uncertain. In germline, CDR1 is SGHTA, CDR2 FQGNSA. The V and J ends lost 2 bases and 3 bases respectively, with 8 bases between them. The CDR3 extends over 13 amino acids. CDR3 in amino acids: CASSLRYNYEQYF. DNA for the CDR3: TGTGCCAGCAGCTTAAGGTACAACTACGAGCAGTACTTC. Based on the CDR3 plus reference TRBV7-2 and TRBJ2-7, the full variable domain is GAGVSQSPSNKVTEKGKDVELRCDPISGHTALYWYRQSLGQGLEFLIYFQGNSAPDKSGLPSDRFSAERTGGSVSTLTIQRTQQEDSAVYLCASSLRYNYEQYFGPGTRLTVT.

J is TRBJ2-7 and V is TRBV18; TRBD2 might be the D (6 bases). CDR1 and CDR2 (germline): KGHSH, LQKENI. The ends were cut back, 2 bases at V and 4 bases at J, with 9 bases in the middle. This CDR3 spans 13 amino acids. CDR3 nucleotides: TGTGCCAGCTCACCAGGCCGGGGGTACGAGCAGTACTTC. This gives the protein CASSPGRGYEQYF.

The gene calls are TRBV5-5 and TRBJ2-1, with 11 bases lining up with TRBD2. The CDR3 length is 15 residues. Trimming removed 0 bases from V and 6 bases from J; junction bases left unmatched: 2. Germline V CDR1 and CDR2: SGHKS, YYEKEE (reference sequence). The CDR3 region has the DNA TGTGCCAGCAGCTTGGGACTAGCGGGACCCAATGAGCAGTTCTTC. This sequence encodes CASSLGLAGPNEQFF.

This chain uses TRBV28 with TRBJ1-2; D is unclear. Germline values: CDR1 MDHEN, CDR2 SYDVKM. V lost 2 bases to trimming and J lost 7 bases, with 8 bases between them. The CDR3 covers 12 residues. CDR3 protein: CASSLVTSGYTF. In DNA, the CDR3 is TGTGCCAGCAGTTTAGTAACAAGTGGCTACACCTTC.

V and J are TRBV3-1 (or the pseudogene TRBV3-2) and TRBJ2-1, with a tentative D call TRBD2 (5 bases). V was pared by 0 bases and J by 7 bases, with 16 bases between. The germline CDR1 and CDR2 sequences are LGHDT and YNNKEL (reference sequence). This CDR3 region has 16 residues. The CDR3 bases are TGTGCCAGCAGCCAAGAACTCACTGGGAGAAATAATGAGCAGTTCTTC. Its translation: CASSQELTGRNNEQFF.